The sequence of this TCR beta chain was determined in a study of radiation and T cells in renal cell carcinoma. Study results and limitations: Intratumoral heterogeneity was not captured in these approximately 1 g regions.

About this clone itself: As yet, its antigen is unknown.

CDR1 and CDR2 from the germline V gene are SGHTA and FQGNSA. The CDR3 spans 16 residues. The V end was cut by 6 bases, the J end by 7 bases, with 22 bases between. Treatment: 15 Gy SBRT to primary tumor, nephrectomy 4 weeks later. Repertoires were generated with immunoSEQ multiplex PCR, while TCRdb's copy carries only in-frame clones and drops some. The table lists over 15,000 clones, roughly two thirds of them singletons. This sequence originates from a woman aged 70-85 years with renal cell carcinoma. Sequencing used tumor tissue, obtained from a patient whose treatment included radiotherapy and nephrectomy. V and J are TRBV7-2 and TRBJ1-3; possibly TRBD1 for D (5 bases). The CDR3 sequence: CASRFGDSWTGNTIYF. DNA of the CDR3: TGTGCCAGCAGGTTCGGTGACAGTTGGACCGGGAACACCATATATTTT.